This T cell receptor (beta chain) came from a study of naive and memory T cell subsets (dated by TCRdb to between 2016 and 2019). Regarding the study in general: The study applied an open-source, UMI-based TCR alpha and beta sequencing pipeline to sorted naive and memory peripheral blood T cell subsets. IgG serology results and the functional CMV T cell responses were in complete agreement. RNA was DNase-treated and reverse transcribed with TCR constant-region primers, mostly using SuperScript III.

Trimming takes 0 bases from V and 4 bases from J, and the germline ends sit 4 bases apart. Its CDR3 holds 13 amino acids, cysteine through phenylalanine. Only the CDR3 part of the read is kept: 39 bases, read in frame from the first base. Based on the germline V gene, the CDR1 and CDR2 sequences are KGHDR and SFDVKD. The paper as a whole reports these results and caveats: The repertoire findings for the naive and memory subsets could not be validated against a ground truth, as none was available. Clonotypes were defined as single alpha or beta chain sequences, not paired alpha/beta receptors. A few larger clonotypes were found in naive repertoires, especially CD8, and these larger clonotypes were possibly memory cells re-expressing CD45RA. RNA-based TCR counts may be affected by expression changes linked to T cell activation and differentiation. In both CD4 and CD8 cells, going from naive through CM, EM and EMRA, the Gini index went up while Shannon and inverse Simpson diversity went down. TCR abundance followed a power law whose exponent differed between naive and memory subsets but was consistent across the three individuals. After error correction, only a single occurrence was seen for over 85% of naive TCR sequences, so much steeper abundance distributions were produced than in memory subsets.

From the second PCR step onward, the TCR alpha chain libraries and the TCR beta chain libraries were amplified separately. CMV status of each donor was established by measuring IFNgamma production from CD4+ T cells after fresh PBMCs were stimulated overnight with CMV viral lysate. Using Miltenyi beads, CD4 T cells were first positively selected, and CD8 T cells were then positively selected from the CD4-negative fraction. Cells stained for CD3, CD4, CD8, CD45RA, CD27 and a live/dead dye were sorted on a BD Aria II into four subsets by CD45RA and CD27. A few healthy volunteers provided blood, and each donor's sample was split into CD4 and CD8 T cells and then further divided into four differentiation subsets. About 0.11 L of peripheral blood was taken from each donor, and PBMC were separated by density-gradient centrifugation on Ficoll-Paque PLUS. The sorted cells were lysed in RLT buffer, after which RNA was extracted using a Qiagen RNeasy kit and kept at -80 degrees C.

Concerning this clonotype itself: This receptor's antigen is unknown. There are no base qualities to consult, and no much larger clone falls within one base.

The protocol used for the library was UMI-ligation and nested PCR. The beta constant-region primer consisted of an equimolar mixture of two oligonucleotides that together covered TRBC1 and TRBC2. Four rounds of PCR, combining the SP2 primer with nested alpha and beta constant-region primers, were used to amplify the ligated cDNA. A single-stranded oligonucleotide bearing the SP2 primer plus a 12-nucleotide UMI was ligated onto the 3' end of the cDNA by T4 RNA ligase 1. Incubation of the ligation reaction was carried out at 16 degrees C for about 18-24 hours. PCR2 was usually performed as a SYBR Green qPCR and halted at a preset threshold so that over-amplification would not occur. Apart from the first purification, every purification step used Agencourt AMPure XP magnetic beads. Libraries were quantified by Qubit and checked on a TapeStation, where a main peak was expected near 650 bp. Pooled libraries were sequenced on an Illumina MiSeq using v2 2x251 paired-end kits, and typically about 0.95-2.1 million reads were obtained per sample. Each sample library was pooled at around 4 nM, and roughly 4.5-7.5% PhiX was included to improve cluster recognition. On the authors' methods: FASTQ reads processed by Demultiplexor were assigned V and J genes by Decombinator through tag matching that tolerated a single base-pair mismatch. By using UMIs, Collapsinator corrected both sequencing errors and the frequency errors caused by PCR heterogeneity. CDR3Translator translated TCRs and extracted CDR3s from the conserved cysteine to the FGXG phenylalanine, flagging non-productive sequences. Gini, Shannon entropy and inverse Simpson indices were calculated on repertoires that had been subsampled to equal numbers of UMI-defined TCRs. Power-law fits to clonotype abundance distributions were performed by maximum likelihood within the linear range. On one naive CD8 sample, the pipeline and MIGEC gave similar UMI counts, unique TCR numbers and clonal distributions. One analysis removed from the naive repertoire any naive TCRs that were also present in any memory subset from the same donor. The repertoires were searched for roughly 7,000 CMV-associated CDR3 sequences that had been compiled from VDJdb and a published dataset. TCRdb trimmed the raw reads at Q25, called clones with MiXCR and kept productive beta chains. Each CDR3 protein gets just one entry, which takes the most common genes and DNA from the rows behind it. The V and J calls reflect TCRdb's pipeline rather than the authors' work. This sample has about 82,000 distinct CDR3 sequences in its table, and 8% to 9.5% of those were observed once. The leading ten clones occupy 1.2% of the sample.

The sample taken for sequencing was naive CD8+ T cells from blood. Explained via the paper, the cell subset or site label denotes: naive T cells, CD45RA high CD27+. This receptor was taken from a human donor in good health. The V and J genes are TRBV24-1 and TRBJ2-3; the D gene is unclear. For the CDR3, the sequence is CATSDLRADTQYF. The DNA sequence reads TGTGCCACCAGTGATTTGCGGGCAGATACGCAGTATTTT.